The clone carrying this T cell receptor beta chain came up many times. What it recognizes is unknown. V lost 0 bases and J lost 5, with 8 bases in between. CDR3 length equals 12 residues. Germline lookup yields CDR1 DFQATT and CDR2 SNEGSKA (reference sequence). Via MiXCR, TCRdb re-called the reads, giving one row per CDR3 protein. Of about 300,000 distinct CDR3 sequences in the sample, around 10% were seen once. This sample was taken from a study of T cell repertoires in cytomegalovirus infection. Study-wide background: A matching HLA type, together with CMV infection, was signaled by public TCR beta signatures. The study, taken as a whole, reports: Adding up the frequency of public TCR beta families identified people who carried CMV plus the relevant HLA. Dominating the ex vivo response were HLA-C-restricted CMV-specific TCR beta clonotypes.

This sequence originates from a human donor in good health (CMV status not recorded). Some clones in this sample may be carry-over from other donors' samples. V is TRBV20-1 and J is TRBJ2-7; D gene unclear. Material for sequencing was PBMCs. Here the CDR3 DNA reads TGCAGTGCTAGAGATAGACTGGACGAGCAGTACTTC. Residues: CSARDRLDEQYF.